These T cell receptor beta chains were read from a single sample in a study of OX40 agonist ivuxolimab in advanced cancers. Sequencing was performed with immunoSEQ multiplex PCR; in TCRdb, only in-frame clones are kept and a portion is missing. The sample holds 70,000 to 95,000 clones, more than 85% seen once. The sample here was CD4+ or CD8+ T cells sorted from blood, taken in a trial of the OX40 agonist ivuxolimab. The receptors were sampled from an adult with an advanced solid tumor such as melanoma, head and neck, liver or kidney cancer. Each CDR3 is given with its conserved first and last residue. The D gene is left open where the match is weak. Clone size appears in some rows only: once, few, many, or a class for an expanded clone.

TRBV25-1	15	TRBD2	-	TRBJ2-1	CASSGGTSGIDEQFF	TGTGCCAGCAGTGGTGGGACTAGCGGGATCGATGAGCAGTTCTTC
TRBV19	15	-	-	TRBJ1-3	CASSQGRSPGNTIYF	TGTGCCAGTAGTCAGGGGAGGTCTCCTGGAAACACCATATATTTT
TRBV5-8	13	-	-	TRBJ2-1	CASSLVRGNEQFF	TGTGCCAGCAGCCTCGTCCGGGGCAATGAGCAGTTCTTC
TRBV7-9	17	TRBD1	few	TRBJ1-1	CASSLDFRTGSSTEAFF	TGTGCCAGCAGCTTAGATTTTCGGACAGGGTCAAGCACTGAAGCTTTCTTT
TRBV6-6	14	TRBD1	-	TRBJ2-7	CASTDRQGGYEQYF	TGTGCCAGCACCGACCGACAGGGGGGCTACGAGCAGTACTTC
TRBV5-5	15	TRBD2	-	TRBJ2-3	CASSQTSSGTDTQYF	TGTGCCAGCAGCCAGACTAGCTCTGGCACAGATACGCAGTATTTT
TRBV18	13	-	-	TRBJ1-4	CASSDRLGEKLFF	TGTGCCAGCTCAGACAGGTTAGGCGAAAAACTGTTTTTT
TRBV7-6	16	TRBD2	-	TRBJ2-7	CASSLVGLAGGHEQYF	TGTGCCAGCAGCTTAGTGGGACTAGCGGGAGGACATGAGCAGTACTTC
TRBV18	13	-	-	TRBJ2-1	CASSPQGGDEQFF	TGTGCCAGCTCACCTCAGGGGGGGGATGAGCAGTTCTTC
TRBV5-1	14	-	-	TRBJ2-7	CASSPGLATHEQYF	TGCGCCAGCAGCCCAGGCCTTGCTACCCACGAGCAGTACTTC
TRBV7-2	12	-	-	TRBJ2-5	CASSSTGETQYF	TGTGCCAGCAGCTCGACTGGGGAGACCCAGTACTTC
TRBV11-1	15	-	-	TRBJ2-7	CASTSSGLTPYEQYF	TGTGCCAGCACCTCAAGCGGGCTCACTCCCTACGAGCAGTACTTC
TRBV6-4	15	TRBD2	-	TRBJ2-3	CATSKTSGTTDTQYF	TGTGCCACCTCAAAGACTAGCGGGACCACAGATACGCAGTATTTT
TRBV9	16	TRBD2	-	TRBJ2-3	CASRSGEGPGTDTQYF	TGTGCCAGCAGGTCCGGGGAGGGCCCTGGCACAGATACGCAGTATTTT
TRBV19	16	TRBD1	-	TRBJ2-3	CASRGSTGASTDTQYF	TGTGCCAGTAGGGGATCGACAGGGGCTAGCACAGATACGCAGTATTTT